The 2 T cell receptor beta chains in this list originate from one sample, sequenced in a study of blood T cell repertoires in COVID-19. The protocol was immunoSEQ multiplex PCR, while the TCRdb copy is restricted to in-frame clones and leaves out a portion. The repertoire consists of 63,000 or so clones, with about 81% occurring once and the leading ten covering 9.2%. The source material was peripheral blood. These receptors originate from a human donor in a cohort sampled during active COVID-19.

The chain uses TRBV19 and TRBJ2-6; D gene ambiguous. CDR3 length: 15 amino acids. Per the germline V gene, CDR1 is LNHDA and CDR2 is SQIVND (reference sequence). The V gene lost 6 bases and the J gene lost 1 base, with 10 bases spanning the gap. The CDR3 coding sequence is TGTGCCAGTAGCGCCCAGTCTTCTGGGGCCAACGTCCTGACTTTC. It encodes CASSAQSSGANVLTF.

This clone was picked up a small number of times. The chain joins TRBV5-1 to TRBJ2-5, with D possibly TRBD1 on 5 matching bases. V gave up 2 bases and J gave up 3 bases, with 11 bases separating them. Germline V gives CDR1 SGHRS, CDR2 YFSETQ. The CDR3 length is 14 residues. The CDR3 bases are TGCGCCAGCAGCTTATCCGGCAGGGAAGAGACCCAGTACTTC. Translating it yields CASSLSGREETQYF.